These T cell receptor beta chains were read from a single sample in a study of shared clonotypes between healthy human individuals. Sequencing used immunoSEQ multiplex PCR; TCRdb keeps in-frame clones, though not all of them. The data show hundreds of thousands of clones, roughly 95% seen once. Material: naive CD8+ T cells sorted from blood. The source is a woman in her 30s in good health. Each CDR3 is given with its conserved first and last residue. A D gene is named only where the DNA matches it firmly. Clone size appears in some rows only: once, few, many, or a class for an expanded clone.

TRBD2,once,TRBJ2-7,TRBV7-9,CASSATSGDTSYEQYF,TGTGCCAGCAGCGCCACTAGCGGTGATACCTCCTACGAGCAGTACTTC
.,.,TRBJ2-1,TRBV30,CAWSDSSYNEQFF,TGTGCCTGGAGTGACTCCTCCTACAATGAGCAGTTCTTC
TRBD2,.,TRBJ2-1,TRBV7-9,CASSPSRLAFGNEQFF,TGTGCCAGCAGCCCCAGCCGACTAGCGTTTGGTAATGAGCAGTTCTTC
.,once,TRBJ1-1,TRBV7-9,CASSKGGGTEAFF,TGTGCCAGCAGTAAGGGGGGAGGGACTGAAGCTTTCTTT
.,once,TRBJ2-7,TRBV4-1,CASSPLVASGVSSYEQYF,TGCGCCAGCAGCCCCCTTGTAGCGAGCGGCGTCAGCTCCTACGAGCAGTACTTC
.,.,TRBJ2-7,TRBV25-1,CAYSWGYEQYF,TGTGCCTACTCTTGGGGATACGAGCAGTACTTC
.,.,TRBJ1-1,TRBV9,CASSVGGQGTEAFF,TGTGCCAGCAGCGTAGGAGGGCAGGGTACTGAAGCTTTCTTT
.,.,TRBJ2-7,TRBV18,CASSPQRVHYEQYF,TGTGCCAGCTCACCACAGAGGGTCCACTACGAGCAGTACTTC
.,.,TRBJ2-7,TRBV18,CASSPEPPPYEQYF,TGTGCCAGCTCACCCGAACCGCCCCCCTACGAGCAGTACTTC
TRBD2,.,TRBJ2-1,TRBV11-2,CASSLDAASGPSYNEQFF,TGTGCCAGCAGCTTAGACGCAGCTAGCGGGCCTTCCTACAATGAGCAGTTCTTC
.,.,TRBJ2-1,TRBV23-1,CASSQPYLSYNEQFF,TGCGCCAGCAGTCAACCCTACCTCTCCTACAATGAGCAGTTCTTC
.,.,TRBJ2-1,TRBV13,CASSLVSFGAVNEQFF,TGTGCCAGCAGCTTAGTTAGCTTTGGGGCTGTCAATGAGCAGTTCTTC
.,.,TRBJ1-5,TRBV28,CASRPGRQPQHF,TGTGCCAGCAGACCCGGGAGGCAGCCCCAGCATTTT
.,once,TRBJ2-2,TRBV19,CASSILEGTGELFF,TGTGCCAGTAGTATACTAGAGGGCACCGGGGAGCTGTTTTTT
.,.,TRBJ1-5,TRBV21-1,CASSKGVGRGRPNQPQHF,TGTGCCAGCAGCAAAGGAGTGGGTCGGGGCAGGCCCAATCAGCCCCAGCATTTT
.,.,TRBJ2-2,TRBV7-9,CASAEGTNTGELFF,TGTGCCAGTGCGGAGGGGACGAACACCGGGGAGCTGTTTTTT
TRBD1,once,TRBJ1-5,TRBV7-8,CASSPPLSRDRGLNQPQHF,TGTGCCAGCAGCCCACCACTTTCCCGGGACAGGGGTCTCAATCAGCCCCAGCATTTT
TRBD1,.,TRBJ2-7,TRBV20-1,CSARTGSEQYF,TGCAGTGCTAGGACAGGGAGCGAGCAGTACTTC
.,.,TRBJ1-5,TRBV7-6,CASSPAGRLSGQPQHF,TGTGCCAGCAGCCCCGCCGGTCGTCTTAGCGGGCAGCCCCAGCATTTT
TRBD1,.,TRBJ2-7,TRBV12-5,CASGLVSTGVHYEQYF,TGTGCTAGTGGTTTGGTATCGACAGGGGTCCACTACGAGCAGTACTTC
.,.,TRBJ2-1,TRBV7-9,CASSLVYNEQFF,TGTGCCAGCAGCCTCGTCTACAATGAGCAGTTCTTC
.,.,TRBJ1-4,TRBV27,CASSLKFPSATNEKLFF,TGTGCCAGCAGTTTAAAGTTCCCGAGTGCAACTAATGAAAAACTGTTTTTT
.,.,TRBJ2-1,TRBV28,CASSDLSSYNEQFF,TGTGCCAGCAGTGACCTTAGCTCCTACAATGAGCAGTTCTTC
.,.,TRBJ2-7,TRBV11-3,CASSLESGDHEQYF,TGTGCCAGCAGCTTAGAATCAGGGGACCACGAGCAGTACTTC
TRBD2,.,TRBJ2-4,TRBV29-1,CSVSGGRASGIQYF,TGCAGCGTTAGTGGGGGGAGGGCTAGCGGGATTCAGTACTTC
.,once,TRBJ2-7,TRBV9,CASSVGSSPYEQYF,TGTGCCAGCAGCGTAGGATCCAGTCCCTACGAGCAGTACTTC
.,.,TRBJ2-7,TRBV27,CASSEDRSLTGQYF,TGTGCCAGCAGTGAGGACAGATCACTCACAGGGCAGTACTTC
.,.,TRBJ2-7,TRBV30,CAWSVHSFTYEQYF,TGTGCCTGGAGTGTACACAGCTTTACCTACGAGCAGTACTTC
TRBD2,.,TRBJ2-1,TRBV7-6,CASSAGLAGGAGDEQFF,TGTGCCAGCAGCGCGGGACTAGCGGGAGGTGCAGGGGATGAGCAGTTCTTC
.,.,TRBJ2-7,TRBV11-3,CASSPVQIPYEQYF,TGTGCCAGCAGCCCGGTCCAAATACCTTACGAGCAGTACTTC
.,.,TRBJ2-1,TRBV4-1,CASSQGWNEQFF,TGCGCCAGCAGCCAAGGCTGGAATGAGCAGTTCTTC
TRBD1,.,TRBJ2-3,TRBV7-9,CASSLGQGGVSTDTQYF,TGTGCCAGCAGCCTTGGACAGGGTGGGGTAAGCACAGATACGCAGTATTTT
.,.,TRBJ2-1,TRBV4-2,CASSWADNEQFF,TGTGCCAGCAGCTGGGCGGACAATGAGCAGTTCTTC
.,.,TRBJ2-3,TRBV27,CASSLTGYTDTQYF,TGTGCCAGCAGCCTGACAGGCTACACAGATACGCAGTATTTT
.,.,TRBJ2-5,TRBV10-1,CASSDEETQETQYF,TGCGCCAGCAGTGACGAGGAGACACAAGAGACCCAGTACTTC
.,.,TRBJ2-1,TRBV28,CASSLSRSSYNEQFF,TGTGCCAGCAGCCTGAGCCGTAGCTCCTACAATGAGCAGTTCTTC
.,.,TRBJ1-1,TRBV12-1,CASIARGRLNTEAFF,TGTGCCAGCATCGCCAGGGGGCGTTTGAACACTGAAGCTTTCTTT
TRBD2,.,TRBJ2-1,TRBV15,CATSRGLAGVDNEQFF,TGTGCCACCAGCAGGGGACTAGCGGGTGTCGACAATGAGCAGTTCTTC
TRBD2,once,TRBJ2-2,TRBV6-5,CASSYRTSGNTGELFF,TGTGCCAGCAGTTACAGGACTAGCGGGAACACCGGGGAGCTGTTTTTT
.,.,TRBJ2-1,TRBV7-9,CASSLAVDEQFF,TGTGCCAGCAGCTTAGCGGTGGATGAGCAGTTCTTC
.,once,TRBJ1-3,TRBV7-8,CASSLEAAYSGNTIYF,TGTGCCAGCAGCTTAGAGGCAGCCTACTCTGGAAACACCATATATTTT
.,.,TRBJ2-7,TRBV7-9,CASTQGGPYEQYF,TGTGCCAGCACCCAGGGGGGACCCTACGAGCAGTACTTC
TRBD1,.,TRBJ1-1,TRBV7-9,CASSFQGQKAFF,TGTGCCAGCAGCTTTCAGGGACAGAAAGCTTTCTTT
TRBD2,.,TRBJ2-7,TRBV28,CASRHTSGEQYF,TGTGCCAGCAGACATACTAGCGGAGAGCAGTACTTC
TRBD2,.,TRBJ2-7,TRBV5-6,CASSLTSGNYEQYF,TGTGCCAGCAGCTTAACTAGCGGGAACTACGAGCAGTACTTC
.,.,TRBJ2-1,TRBV11-2,CASSLGQLAAEPYNEQFF,TGTGCCAGCAGCTTAGGCCAACTAGCAGCAGAACCCTACAATGAGCAGTTCTTC
.,.,TRBJ1-5,TRBV15,CATSERGAGQPQHF,TGTGCCACCAGCGAACGGGGGGCGGGTCAGCCCCAGCATTTT
TRBD1,once,TRBJ2-7,TRBV19,CASSIGTGSYEQYF,TGTGCCAGTAGTATCGGGACAGGTTCCTACGAGCAGTACTTC
.,.,TRBJ2-1,TRBV7-6,CASSLEGDGNEQFF,TGTGCCAGCAGCTTAGAGGGGGATGGCAATGAGCAGTTCTTC
.,.,TRBJ2-7,TRBV6-5,CASKLADGSYEQYF,TGTGCCAGCAAGTTAGCGGACGGTTCCTACGAGCAGTACTTC
.,.,TRBJ2-5,TRBV4-2,CASSQGGFQETQYF,TGTGCCAGCAGCCAAGGGGGTTTCCAAGAGACCCAGTACTTC
.,.,TRBJ1-3,TRBV28,CASSLPGTLSGNTIYF,TGTGCCAGCAGTTTACCCGGGACACTCTCTGGAAACACCATATATTTT
.,once,TRBJ2-7,TRBV7-8,CASSSLPQSSYEQYF,TGTGCCAGCAGCTCCCTCCCCCAGAGCTCCTACGAGCAGTACTTC
TRBD2,.,TRBJ2-1,TRBV5-6,CASSEGLAGSGEFF,TGTGCCAGCAGCGAGGGACTAGCGGGATCGGGGGAGTTCTTC
.,.,TRBJ2-7,TRBV14,CASSLGSGAYEQYF,TGTGCCAGCAGCCTCGGTAGCGGAGCCTACGAGCAGTACTTC
.,.,TRBJ2-1,TRBV5-6,CASSSEGQQFF,TGTGCCAGCAGCTCCGAGGGGCAGCAGTTCTTC
TRBD2,.,TRBJ2-5,TRBV7-9,CASSFPGGRETQYF,TGTGCCAGCAGCTTCCCGGGGGGGCGAGAGACCCAGTACTTC